The subject of this entry is one T cell receptor (beta chain). Its antigen remains unknown. The data were taken from a study of monozygotic twins with inflammatory bowel disease. General observations from the study: Fewer clonotypes were shared with others by IBD patients than by healthy twins, especially with disease activity. Healthy co-twins, by inverse Simpson, had higher TCRbeta diversity than their siblings with IBD.

Amplification of TCRalpha and TCRbeta cDNA involved two nested PCRs that ran for about 15 and 9 cycles. For each CDR3 protein, TCRdb gives one entry from its re-call of the 5' RACE reads, without DNA. Its clone listing holds around 410,000 distinct CDR3 sequences. Germline V lookup: CDR1 LNHDA, CDR2 SQIVND (reference sequence). The CDR3 is 15 residues long. This TCR was recovered from a human donor with ulcerative colitis or Crohn's disease, or a healthy co-twin of an affected twin (not recorded which). The V and J genes are TRBV19 and TRBJ1-5; as DNA is missing, the TRBD1 call by TCRdb cannot be tested. The specimen sequenced was blood. The CDR3 is CASSMGVSGNQPQHF.